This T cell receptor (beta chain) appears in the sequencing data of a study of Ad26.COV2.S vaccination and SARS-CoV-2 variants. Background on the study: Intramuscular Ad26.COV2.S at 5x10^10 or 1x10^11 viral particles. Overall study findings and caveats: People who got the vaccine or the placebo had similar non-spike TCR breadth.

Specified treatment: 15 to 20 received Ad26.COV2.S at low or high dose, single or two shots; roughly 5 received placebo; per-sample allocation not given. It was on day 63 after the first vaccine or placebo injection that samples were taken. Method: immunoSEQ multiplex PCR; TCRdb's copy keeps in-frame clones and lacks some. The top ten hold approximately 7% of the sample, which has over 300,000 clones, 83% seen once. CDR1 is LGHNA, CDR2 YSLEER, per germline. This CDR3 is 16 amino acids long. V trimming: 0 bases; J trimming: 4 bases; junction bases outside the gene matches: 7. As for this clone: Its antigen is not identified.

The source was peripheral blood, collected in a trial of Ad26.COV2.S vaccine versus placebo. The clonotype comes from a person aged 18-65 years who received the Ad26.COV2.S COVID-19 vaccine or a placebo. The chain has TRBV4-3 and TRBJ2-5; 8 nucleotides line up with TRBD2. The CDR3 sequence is CASSQDMGTRGETQYF. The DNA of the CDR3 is TGCGCCAGCAGCCAAGATATGGGGACTAGGGGAGAGACCCAGTACTTC.